The 30 T cell receptor beta chains given below trace back to one sample, sequenced in a study of T cells after yellow fever vaccination. TCRdb re-called the 5' RACE reads through MiXCR, storing one row per CDR3 protein. The repertoire holds a few hundred thousand distinct CDR3 sequences, around 13% seen once, with roughly 0.5% in the top ten. This specimen was CD4+ T cells sorted from PBMCs, taken 45 days after the yellow fever booster vaccination. The origin of the receptors is a man aged 30-40 years who received the YFV17D yellow fever vaccine.

This clonotype was observed a few times. The chain uses TRBV20-1 and TRBJ2-6; D is ambiguous. CDR3 size: 12 residues. Trimming shortened V by 7 bases and J by 1 base, and 5 bases separated the two germline ends. Germline loops: CDR1 DFQATT, CDR2 SNEGSKA (reference sequence). The CDR3: CSVGSGANVLTF. The CDR3 bases are TGCAGTGTGGGGTCTGGGGCCAACGTCCTGACTTTC.

V gene TRBV7-9 combines with J gene TRBJ2-7; D is ambiguous. Germline V CDR1 and CDR2: SEHNR, FQNEAQ (reference sequence). The CDR3 consists of 13 residues. V was cut by 2 bases and J by 0 bases, with 5 bases left in between. The CDR3, as DNA: TGTGCCAGCAGCTTACCGAACTCCTACGAGCAGTACTTC. Protein sequence: CASSLPNSYEQYF.

About this clonotype: One end of the junction fails to match germline, which may point to a read error. V gene TRBV10-3 combines with J gene TRBJ1-4; 7 bases align to TRBD1. The germline V gene encodes CDR1 ENHRY and CDR2 SYGVKD. CDR3 length: 12 amino acids. As DNA, the CDR3 is TGTACCATCAGTGAGACAGGGACGGAACTGTTTTTT. Protein product: CTISETGTELFF.

The chain uses TRBV6-2 or TRBV6-3 and TRBJ2-5; D is perhaps TRBD2 (6 bases). Trimming took 6 bases from V and 5 from J, leaving 16 bases between them. The germline gives CDR1 MNHEY, CDR2 SVGEGT. CDR3 length: 14 residues. The chain's CDR3 is CASSSLAGSETQYF. CDR3 coding DNA: TGTGCCAGCAGCTCCCTGGCGGGGTCGGAGACCCAGTACTTC.

This clonotype was seen only a few times. This sequence joins TRBV20-1 and TRBJ2-7, with 8 bases fitting TRBD2. The ends lost 6 bases at V and 3 bases at J; junction bases unmatched: 7. This CDR3 is built from 13 residues. Germline lookup yields CDR1 DFQATT and CDR2 SNEGSKA (reference sequence). CDR3 DNA: TGCAGTGCCCAGACTAGCGAGTACTACGAGCAGTACTTC. Translated, it gives CSAQTSEYYEQYF.

This clonotype was observed at least ten times. The chain recombines TRBV4-2 with TRBJ2-5; D gene unclear. The V gene's germline CDR1 is LGHNA and CDR2 YNFKEQ. This CDR3 region has 14 residues. Trimming took off 0 bases at V and 4 bases at J, with 9 bases between the two ends. CDR3 loop: CASSQDIKRETQYF. Written as DNA, the CDR3 is TGTGCCAGCAGCCAAGATATCAAGCGAGAGACCCAGTACTTC.

This chain uses TRBV5-1 with TRBJ2-6; tentatively, D is TRBD1 (6 bases). This CDR3 is 18 amino acids long. Trimming removed 3 bases from V and 1 base from J, with 17 bases in between. Germline V gene data show CDR1 as SGHRS and CDR2 as YFSETQ. CDR3 DNA sequence: TGCGCCAGCAGCTCGTCCACCCAGGGGACGTCTGGGGCCAACGTCCTGACTTTC. Its protein product is CASSSSTQGTSGANVLTF.

V gene TRBV6-5 combines with J gene TRBJ2-3; 7 positions match TRBD1. V trimming: 5 bases; J trimming: 3 bases; junction bases outside the gene matches: 17. This CDR3 spans 18 amino acids. Germline loops: CDR1 MNHEY, CDR2 SVGAGI. The CDR3 coding sequence is TGTGCCAGCAGTCACCCCCTTAAAAGGGGGCAAGGAACAGATACGCAGTATTTT. Amino acids: CASSHPLKRGQGTDTQYF.

This clonotype was seen a few times. The chain employs TRBV20-1 and TRBJ2-7; D may be TRBD1 or TRBD2 (5 bases each). The germline V gene has CDR1 DFQATT and CDR2 SNEGSKA (reference sequence). The CDR3 spans 12 residues. The CDR3 DNA sequence: TGCAGCGCGCAGAGGGGTTCCTACGAGCAGTACTTC. This translates into CSAQRGSYEQYF.

This rearrangement joins TRBV6-5 to TRBJ2-6; TRBD2 agrees at 12 bases. V was pared by 2 bases and J by 3 bases, with 8 bases of the junction left unmatched. Germline CDR1 and CDR2: MNHEY and SVGAGI. The CDR3 runs to 19 residues. CDR3 sequence (DNA): TGTGCCAGCAGTTACGCTTCTGGACTAGCGGGATTTGGGGCCAACGTCCTGACTTTC. Encoded protein: CASSYASGLAGFGANVLTF.

The V gene is TRBV6-2 or TRBV6-3, the J gene TRBJ2-7; tentative D call: TRBD2 (6 bases). This CDR3 has 15 amino acids. The V gene's germline CDR1 is MNHEY and CDR2 SVGEGT. With 2 bases removed from V and 2 bases from J, the gap between germline ends came to 13 bases. The CDR3 bases are TGTGCCAGCAGTTACGCGGGGCAGTGGCCCTACGAGCAGTACTTC. Residues: CASSYAGQWPYEQYF.

The sample holds many counts of this clonotype. The junction does not match germline at one end; this may be a read error. V gene TRBV7-9 combines with J gene TRBJ2-7, with 9 positions matching TRBD2. The CDR3 runs 14 residues. Germline CDR1 is SEHNR and CDR2 is FQNEAQ (reference sequence). The CDR3 loop is CASSLAGSSYEQYF. CDR3 nucleotide sequence: TGTGCCAGCAGCCTAGCGGGATCTTCCTACGAGCAGTACTTC.

V usage is TRBV6-4 and J usage is TRBJ2-3; D is ambiguous. There are 13 residues in the CDR3. V was cut by 3 bases and J by 6 bases, with 10 bases left in between. The germline V gene encodes CDR1 MRHNA and CDR2 SNTAGT. CDR3 loop: CASSEGLGDTQYF. CDR3 sequence (DNA): TGTGCCAGCAGTGAGGGGTTGGGTGATACGCAGTATTTT.

The chain links TRBV29-1 to TRBJ1-3, with no clear D. In germline, CDR1 is SQVTM, CDR2 ANQGSEA. The CDR3 length is 11 residues. V was shortened by 6 bases and J by 4 bases, with 7 bases between the two germline ends. CDR3 bases: TGCAGCGTGGTAGGGGGAAACACCATATATTTT. Amino acid sequence: CSVVGGNTIYF.

Only a few counts were recorded for this clonotype. The CDR3 nucleotides are TGCGTCACCGCGACATACACCGGGGAGCTGTTTTTT. Residues: CVTATYTGELFF. The V gene is TRBV21-1, the J gene TRBJ2-2; the DNA was not used to check the table's D call, TRBD1. TRBV21-1 corresponds to a pseudogene. The CDR3 length is 12 residues.

The rearrangement links TRBV28 to TRBJ2-1, with D hard to call. V gave up 5 bases and J gave up 2 bases, with 19 bases separating them. The CDR3 is 17 amino acids. Germline CDR1 MDHEN, CDR2 SYDVKM. CDR3 sequence: CASSTRAGSKTYNEQFF. DNA of the CDR3: TGTGCCAGCAGTACCCGGGCCGGCAGCAAAACCTACAATGAGCAGTTCTTC.

The sample holds a few counts of this clonotype. The CDR3 spells CASSQDAYYNEQFF. The CDR3 DNA sequence: TGTGCCAGCAGTCAGGACGCATACTACAATGAGCAGTTCTTC. V is TRBV7-2 and J is TRBJ2-1; D not certain. Germline V gives CDR1 SGHTA, CDR2 FQGNSA. The CDR3 length is 14 residues. V shed 6 bases and J shed 3 bases, with 12 bases lying between them.

This clonotype has a handful of counts. The chain has TRBV19 and TRBJ2-1; weak D call: TRBD2 (5 bases). The CDR3 length is 13 residues. V was cut by 8 bases and J by 5 bases, with 13 bases left in between. Germline loops: CDR1 LNHDA, CDR2 SQIVND (reference sequence). In DNA, the CDR3 is TGTGCCAGTTCCCGGGATAAGGACAATGAGCAGTTCTTC. This sequence encodes CASSRDKDNEQFF.

CDR3 amino acids: CASRPGSGANVLTF. The CDR3 DNA reads as TGTGCCAGCAGGCCCGGCTCTGGGGCCAACGTCCTGACTTTC. The chain employs TRBV7-2 and TRBJ2-6; D not resolved. The CDR3 sequence is 14 residues long. The germline V gene encodes CDR1 SGHTA and CDR2 FQGNSA. Trimming stripped 6 bases from V and 0 bases from J, with 6 bases between.

A few counts support this clonotype. The V gene is TRBV5-1, the J gene TRBJ2-3, with D perhaps TRBD2 (5 bases). The V and J ends lost 1 base and 2 bases respectively, with 8 bases between them. This CDR3 is built from 14 residues. Per the germline V gene, CDR1 is SGHRS and CDR2 is YFSETQ. CDR3 coding DNA: TGCGCCAGCAGCTTGCCGGGGAACACAGATACGCAGTATTTT. Its protein is CASSLPGNTDTQYF.

V and J are TRBV5-1 and TRBJ2-1, with D possibly TRBD1 on 5 matching bases. Germline CDR1 and CDR2: SGHRS and YFSETQ. This CDR3 has 13 amino acids. V lost 6 bases to trimming and J lost 4 bases, with 11 bases between them. CDR3 coding DNA: TGCGCCAGCATCGGACACGAGTACAATGAGCAGTTCTTC. Encoded protein: CASIGHEYNEQFF.

The genes are TRBV5-1 and TRBJ2-2, with D hard to call. The CDR3 covers 13 residues. With 6 bases removed from V and 7 bases from J, the gap between germline ends came to 13 bases. CDR1 SGHRS and CDR2 YFSETQ come from the germline V gene. The CDR3 DNA reads as TGCGCCAGCACCCCGGAGCAGCTCGGGGAGCTGTTTTTT. The encoded protein is CASTPEQLGELFF.

This clonotype has only a few counts. This chain uses TRBV27 with TRBJ2-5, with D possibly matching TRBD1 (5 bases). This CDR3 spans 13 amino acids. Trimming shortened V by 5 bases and J by 5 bases, and 12 bases separated the two germline ends. Germline CDR1 MNHEY, CDR2 SMNVEV (reference sequence). The CDR3 sequence is CASSIRVGETQYF. In DNA form, the CDR3 reads TGTGCCAGCAGTATCAGGGTGGGGGAGACCCAGTACTTC.

In its sample, this clonotype was seen a few times. The V gene is TRBV7-2, the J gene TRBJ2-7, with D tentatively TRBD1 (6 bases). Trimming shortened V by 2 bases and J by 3 bases, and 14 bases separated the two germline ends. Germline CDR1 SGHTA, CDR2 FQGNSA. This CDR3 region has 15 residues. CDR3 in DNA: TGTGCCAGCAGCTTATCCCAGGGGCACTACTACGAGCAGTACTTC. Its protein is CASSLSQGHYYEQYF.

The chain couples TRBV11-3 to TRBJ2-1, with 12 nucleotides matching TRBD2. CDR1 SGHNT and CDR2 YENEEA come from the germline V gene. The CDR3 totals 14 residues. V lost 5 bases, J lost 5 bases, and 1 base stayed unmatched. CDR3 residues: CASSLAGGDNEQFF. CDR3 in DNA: TGTGCCAGCAGCCTAGCGGGAGGGGACAATGAGCAGTTCTTC.

This clonotype turned up a few times. The chain recombines TRBV20-1 with TRBJ2-7; 8 bases align to TRBD1. This CDR3 has 15 amino acids. Germline V gene lookup returns CDR1 DFQATT and CDR2 SNEGSKA (reference sequence). V dropped 5 bases and J dropped 6; count of bases not matched to a gene: 15. CDR3 DNA sequence: TGCAGTGCTGTACCAGGGGGCTCCTTCGGTTCCGAGCAGTACTTC. As protein: CSAVPGGSFGSEQYF.

This rearrangement joins TRBV5-4 to TRBJ2-2, with 8 bases matching TRBD1. CDR1 is SGHNT and CDR2 is YYREEE in the germline V gene (reference sequence). This CDR3 spans 16 amino acids. The V segment lost 4 bases and the J segment 4 bases; nucleotides outside the gene matches: 9. For the CDR3, the DNA is TGTGCCAGCAGCCCACGGACAGGGTTGAGCACCGGGGAGCTGTTTTTT. It codes for CASSPRTGLSTGELFF. Looking up the rest from reference TRBV5-4 and TRBJ2-2 gives the full variable domain: ETGVTQSPTHLIKTRGQQVTLRCSSQSGHNTVSWYQQALGQGPQFIFQYYREEENGRGNFPPRFSGLQFPNYSSELNVNALELDDSALYLCASSPRTGLSTGELFFGEGSRLTVL.

The rearrangement joins TRBV6-2 or TRBV6-3 to TRBJ2-3; 7 bases are a match to TRBD1. Losses at the gene ends were 6 bases for V and 4 bases for J; bases not matched to a gene: 13. Germline CDR1 MNHEY, CDR2 SVGEGT. CDR3 length: 16 amino acids. CDR3 sequence: CASSEGGPRSSDTQYF. CDR3 bases: TGTGCCAGCAGCGAAGGGGGCCCAAGGAGTTCAGATACGCAGTATTTT.

Remarks on this clonotype: A much larger clonotype is one base distant, so this may be a read error. The chain carries TRBV29-1 and TRBJ2-1; D assignment may be TRBD1 or TRBD2 (5 bases each). This CDR3 spans 15 amino acids. Germline V CDR1 and CDR2: SQVTM, ANQGSEA. Trimming shortened V by 3 bases and J by 0 bases, and 12 bases separated the two germline ends. The CDR3 reads CSVDQGRSSYNEQFF. The CDR3 coding sequence is TGCAGCGTTGATCAGGGACGGAGCTCCTACAATGAGCAGTTCTTC.

This chain links TRBV13 with TRBJ1-3; D is possibly TRBD1 (5 bases). The V end lost 3 bases, the J end lost 7 bases, and 16 bases lay between the germline ends. Germline V gene lookup returns CDR1 PRHDT and CDR2 FYEKMQ (reference sequence). This CDR3 is 15 amino acids long. The CDR3 protein is CASSFGGTAVNTIYF. The CDR3 DNA follows: TGTGCCAGCAGCTTTGGTGGGACCGCGGTTAACACCATATATTTT.